This TCR beta chain was documented in a study of T cells in Graves' hyperthyroidism and ophthalmopathy (dated by TCRdb to 2018 to 2020). As for the study more broadly: Peripheral blood samples were taken at initial diagnosis, before any treatment was given. To identify TCR V-J signatures that set the groups apart, the researchers used a discovery cohort of 90 to 100 patients, made up of 43 with Graves' ophthalmopathy and 57 with stable Graves' hyperthyroidism. Prospective prediction of ophthalmopathy was tested in an independent validation cohort of 18 to 20 hyperthyroidism patients and 17 patients who later progressed to ophthalmopathy. For training and testing, the 80 to 100 patients in the discovery cohort were randomly divided in a 7:3 ratio. The study also compared thyroid tissue and blood T-cell repertoires from about six Graves' hyperthyroidism patients. Following sampling, methimazole starting at 30 mg daily was given to hyperthyroidism patients, and high-dose intravenous methylprednisolone was given to ophthalmopathy patients. According to the paper, TCR Vbeta CDR3 sequencing was carried out on about 140 peripheral blood samples, which came from under 50 ophthalmopathy, around 74 hyperthyroidism and roughly 17 progressor patients.

General study outcomes and caveats: During validation, the model predicted progression to ophthalmopathy a median of approximately 6.5 months ahead of onset, with around 65% sensitivity and around 72% specificity. Ophthalmopathy was separated from stable hyperthyroidism by a 13 V-J signature model, with around 88% sensitivity and roughly 81% specificity obtained in cross-validation and 80%/75% obtained in testing. Most expanded thyroid clonotypes (frequency above 0.001) were also found in blood, which suggests that blood repertoires may mirror thyroid immune responses. Sample size was not statistically predetermined, and blinding of investigators to group allocation was not performed.

The CDR3 holds 13 amino acids from the cysteine to the phenylalanine. Kept here is only the CDR3 DNA, which spans 39 bases and is read in frame from base 1. Trimming costs V 0 bases and J 5 bases, and their ends lie 8 bases apart. Reading the germline V gene gives CDR1 SGDLS and CDR2 YYNGEE. A patient counted as having stable Graves' hyperthyroidism if no progression to ophthalmopathy occurred over 18 months of follow-up. The hyperthyroidism patients were between 18 and 65 years old and newly diagnosed, with a disease duration of less than 2 months. Patients with uncontrolled infections, other autoimmune diseases, pregnancy or lactation were excluded. Diagnoses relied on clinical symptoms, serum thyroxine and TRAb, thyroid ultrasound and orbital computed tomography. Ficoll-Paque density gradient centrifugation was used to isolate PBMCs from around 9.1 ml of fresh peripheral blood. Total RNA was extracted using Trizol reagent, and RNA quality was assessed on an Agilent 2100 Bioanalyzer.

The TCR beta CDR3 regions were amplified from the RNA transcripts. For the first round of RT-PCR on the TCR CDR3, the HTBI primer set was used together with the Qiagen OneStep RT-PCR kit. Libraries were constructed in a second round of multiplex PCR, after which size selection and purification were performed. Libraries were sequenced paired-end with 100 bp reads on an Illumina HiSeq2000. The original pipeline was this. SOAPnuke was used to process the raw data, with reads discarded if the reads contained adapters or uncalled bases, had a mean Phred below 15, or lacked an exact constant-primer or identifier match. COPE v1.2.5 was used to merge the high-quality paired reads, and each unique nucleotide sequence was defined as a clonotype. MiTCR v1.1 was used to align the clonotypes against IMGT TRBV, TRBD and TRBJ reference segments. The analysis was restricted to V-J combinations with a frequency above 0.0001, which together covered 99% to 99.2% of the repertoires. A TCS score was defined as the ratio of F50 (clonal expansion) to E x V (chaos), with BLOSUM62-based TCRdist applied between CDR3 peptides within each V-J. Welch's t-statistics and random forest reduced roughly 500 V-J features to 13, which were used in a naive Bayes classifier (R e1071). The public reads were quality trimmed at Q25 with fastp and then assembled into clones with MiXCR by TCRdb, keeping productive beta chains. Entries are consolidated by CDR3 protein sequence, retaining the most common genes and DNA. V and J calls and clone size were set by TCRdb, not the authors. This sample comprises around 420,000 distinct CDR3 sequences, approximately 14% of them detected only once. Jointly, the top ten make up approximately 7.5% of the sample.

Ten or more counts support this clonotype. Its specific antigen is unknown. Nothing much larger sits one base from this clone, and base qualities are not available. This receptor was identified in a woman between 18 and 30 years old with Graves' hyperthyroidism. The chain was built from TRBV9 and TRBJ2-5; the D gene is not confidently resolved. The sample consisted of blood. The nucleotides read TGTGCCAGCAGCGTAGTGGTTGGCGAGACCCAGTACTTC. It translates to CASSVVVGETQYF. Beyond the CDR3, the reference TRBV9 and TRBJ2-5 genes provide the residues; the full variable domain reads: DSGVTQTPKHLITATGQRVTLRCSPRSGDLSVYWYQQSLDQGLQFLIQYYNGEERAKGNILERFSAQQFPDLHSELNLSSLELGDSALYFCASSVVVGETQYFGPGTRLLVL.